One sample yielded the 30 T cell receptor beta chains listed below, sequenced in a study of CD8 T cells in Susac syndrome. Random hexamers were used to reverse transcribe roughly 0.45 to 1 ug of RNA. One entry per CDR3 protein, called by TCRdb with MiXCR from the immunoSEQ multiplex PCR reads. The sample holds 110,000 to 150,000 distinct CDR3 sequences; 94% are singletons and the top ten take approximately 0.27%. Sequenced input: CD8+ T cells from PBMCs. These receptors all come from a human donor in good health.

This clonotype was seen a single time. The chain couples TRBV7-9 to TRBJ2-1; D is possibly TRBD1 (5 bases). This CDR3 is built from 15 residues. With 2 bases removed from V and 8 bases from J, the gap between germline ends came to 16 bases. CDR1 is SEHNR and CDR2 is FQNEAQ in the germline V gene (reference sequence). CDR3 nucleotides: TGTGCCAGCAGCTTAATGGTAGCAGGGCTCGATGAGCAGTTCTTC. Its protein product is CASSLMVAGLDEQFF.

J is TRBJ2-3 and V is TRBV30; 9 bases map to TRBD1. The CDR3 spans 14 residues. The V gene end was trimmed by 2 bases and the J gene end by 5 bases; junction bases not matched to a gene: 5. Germline CDR1 is GTSNPN and CDR2 is SVGIG (reference sequence). CDR3 sequence (DNA): TGTGCCTGGAGTAGGACAGGGGTTGGAGATACGCAGTATTTT. It specifies CAWSRTGVGDTQYF. The full variable domain, completed using reference TRBV30 and TRBJ2-3, is SQTIHQWPATLVQPVGSPLSLECTVEGTSNPNLYWYRQAAGRGLQLLFYSVGIGQISSEVPQNLSASRPQDRQFILSSKKLLLSDSGFYLCAWSRTGVGDTQYFGPGTRLTVL.

The J gene is TRBJ1-5, the V gene TRBV15; TRBD1 agrees at 9 bases. CDR1 and CDR2 (germline): LNHNV, YYDKDF (reference sequence). The CDR3 is 15 residues long. The V and J ends lost 1 base and 6 bases, in that order; junction bases with no gene match: 4. In DNA form, the CDR3 reads TGTGCCACCAGCAGAGTCGACAGGGGGTTTCAGCCCCAGCATTTT. This sequence encodes CATSRVDRGFQPQHF.

CDR3 loop: CASSPPFSAGELFF. In DNA form, the CDR3 reads TGTGCCAGCTCACCACCTTTCAGCGCCGGGGAGCTGTTTTTT. The genes are TRBV18 and TRBJ2-2; unclear D gene. Trimming removed 0 bases from V and 6 bases from J, with 8 bases in between. The CDR3 is made up of 14 amino acids. Germline CDR1 KGHSH, CDR2 LQKENI.

The genes are TRBV28 and TRBJ2-7; tentatively, D is TRBD1 (5 bases). V gave up 1 base and J gave up 3 bases, with 7 bases separating them. Per germline, CDR1 MDHEN and CDR2 SYDVKM. This CDR3 has 13 amino acids. In nucleotides, the CDR3 is TGTGCCAGCAGTTTATTACAGGTCTACGAGCAGTACTTC. As protein: CASSLLQVYEQYF.

J is TRBJ2-7 and V is TRBV29-1; possibly TRBD2 for D (5 bases). This CDR3 has 13 residues. The germline V gene encodes CDR1 SQVTM and CDR2 ANQGSEA. Between the trimmed V and J ends, which lost 0 bases and 4 bases, there was a span of 10 bases. The CDR3 is CSVEDRGKYEQYF. As DNA, the CDR3 is TGCAGCGTTGAAGATCGGGGAAAATACGAGCAGTACTTC.

CDR3 in amino acids: CASSPPEGTEAFF. CDR3 sequence (DNA): TGTGCCAGCTCACCACCGGAAGGGACAGAAGCTTTCTTT. The chain recombines TRBV18 with TRBJ1-1; maybe TRBD1 (6 bases). Germline CDR1 and CDR2: KGHSH and LQKENI. This CDR3 has 13 amino acids. V shed 0 bases and J shed 8 bases, with 10 bases lying between them.

This sequence joins TRBV20-1 and TRBJ2-7, with 9 bases matching TRBD1. Trimming removed 0 bases from V and 3 bases from J; junction bases left unmatched: 6. Germline V gene lookup returns CDR1 DFQATT and CDR2 SNEGSKA (reference sequence). The CDR3 is 15 amino acids. CDR3 region: CSARDRDRALYEQYF. CDR3 DNA: TGCAGTGCTAGAGATCGGGACAGGGCCCTCTACGAGCAGTACTTC.

V and J are TRBV4-3 and TRBJ1-1, with 7 bases aligning to TRBD1. This CDR3 contains 13 residues. Unmatched junction bases numbered 2, after V lost 0 bases and J lost 7 bases. The germline gives CDR1 LGHNA, CDR2 YSLEER. As DNA, the CDR3 is TGCGCCAGCAGCCAAGATTGGGACAGTGAAGCTTTCTTT. Its protein product is CASSQDWDSEAFF.

V gene TRBV28 combines with J gene TRBJ2-5, with 12 positions matching TRBD2. From germline, CDR1 is MDHEN and CDR2 SYDVKM. Trimming took 3 bases from V and 2 from J; bases not matched to a gene: 10. This CDR3 has 18 amino acids. CDR3 region: CASSFPGRGTSGQETQYF. The CDR3 bases are TGTGCCAGCAGTTTTCCGGGACGCGGGACTAGCGGGCAAGAGACCCAGTACTTC.

The V gene is TRBV29-1, the J gene TRBJ2-7, with TRBD1 matching over 7 bases. The germline V gene encodes CDR1 SQVTM and CDR2 ANQGSEA. The ends lost 7 bases at V and 3 bases at J; junction bases unmatched: 9. This CDR3 region has 13 residues. The DNA of the CDR3 is TGCAGCGGACAAGGGACAGATAGCTACGAGCAGTACTTC. Translated, it gives CSGQGTDSYEQYF.

The chain couples TRBV20-1 to TRBJ2-7; 9 bases map to TRBD2. This CDR3 contains 15 residues. Germline values: CDR1 DFQATT, CDR2 SNEGSKA (reference sequence). V trimming: 1 base; J trimming: 6 bases; junction bases outside the gene matches: 10. The CDR3 is CSARARGTSLREQYF. CDR3 coding DNA: TGCAGTGCTAGAGCCCGGGGGACTAGCTTACGCGAGCAGTACTTC.

The chain employs TRBV9 and TRBJ2-3; 8 bases match TRBD2. V dropped 4 bases and J dropped 6; count of bases not matched to a gene: 7. CDR1 and CDR2 from the germline V gene are SGDLS and YYNGEE. The CDR3 totals 14 residues. CDR3 nucleotide sequence: TGTGCCAGCAGCTTCGGGACTAGTTGGGATACGCAGTATTTT. It codes for CASSFGTSWDTQYF.

The chain uses TRBV7-8 and TRBJ2-5; TRBD2 matches 10 bases. The ends lost 5 bases at V and 2 bases at J; junction bases unmatched: 17. CDR3 size: 19 residues. Germline CDR1 and CDR2: SGHVS and FQNEAQ. The CDR3 DNA is TGTGCCAGCAGCCCGCGCATCGGGACTAGCGCCACGCTTCAAGAGACCCAGTACTTC. Translating it yields CASSPRIGTSATLQETQYF.

The rearrangement joins TRBV13 to TRBJ2-1; the D gene is possibly TRBD2 (5 bases). With 5 bases removed from V and 9 bases from J, the gap between germline ends came to 14 bases. Germline V gene lookup returns CDR1 PRHDT and CDR2 FYEKMQ (reference sequence). There are 13 residues in the CDR3. The CDR3 reads CASSPRLAGEQFF. CDR3 coding DNA: TGTGCCAGCAGCCCGCGCCTAGCTGGTGAGCAGTTCTTC.

The chain is built from TRBV5-4 and TRBJ2-1, with 7 bases that match TRBD2. This CDR3 region has 16 residues. In germline, CDR1 is SGHNT, CDR2 YYREEE (reference sequence). J lost 7 bases, V lost 3 bases, and 13 bases had no gene match. CDR3 sequence (DNA): TGTGCCAGCAGCTGGGAGGTGGGAGGGCCAATGAATGAGCAGTTCTTC. The encoded protein is CASSWEVGGPMNEQFF.

In its sample, this clonotype was seen once. The chain combines TRBV20-1 with TRBJ2-1; 12 positions match TRBD2. Germline V gene sequence: CDR1 DFQATT, CDR2 SNEGSKA (reference sequence). Trimming at V came to 0 bases and at J to 5 bases, leaving 8 bases not matched to a gene. This CDR3 has 17 residues. In DNA form, the CDR3 reads TGCAGTGCTAGAGACTACATTGGACTAGCGGGACACAATGAGCAGTTCTTC. Amino acid sequence: CSARDYIGLAGHNEQFF.

This chain uses TRBV7-8 with TRBJ2-1; 10 bases line up with TRBD2. The CDR3 consists of 16 residues. In germline, CDR1 is SGHVS, CDR2 FQNEAQ. The junction had 8 bases not matched to a gene; V was cut back by 4 bases and J by 5 bases. The CDR3 sequence is CASSSTQREGNNEQFF. For the CDR3, the DNA is TGTGCCAGCAGCTCCACTCAGCGGGAGGGCAACAATGAGCAGTTCTTC.

This clonotype was seen only a few times. V usage is TRBV7-9 and J usage is TRBJ2-1; D uncertain. V lost 6 bases, J lost 9 bases, and 12 bases lay in between. Germline CDR1 is SEHNR and CDR2 is FQNEAQ (reference sequence). This CDR3 comprises 12 residues. In DNA form, the CDR3 reads TGTGCCAGCAGTTCCCCAGGTGGTGAGCAGTTCTTC. Its protein is CASSSPGGEQFF.

The chain links TRBV20-1 to TRBJ1-1; D unresolved. Trimming removed 0 bases from V and 5 bases from J, with 13 bases in between. Germline lookup yields CDR1 DFQATT and CDR2 SNEGSKA (reference sequence). The CDR3 runs to 14 residues. The CDR3 here is CSARDLGEWTEAFF. The CDR3 region has the DNA TGCAGTGCTAGAGATCTCGGGGAGTGGACTGAAGCTTTCTTT.

This chain connects TRBV27 to TRBJ2-2; TRBD2 matches at 7 bases. Germline CDR1 and CDR2: MNHEY and SMNVEV (reference sequence). Trimming took 5 bases from V and 0 from J; bases not matched to a gene: 3. The CDR3 has 15 residues. The CDR3 protein is CASSKLAANTGELFF. Written as DNA, the CDR3 is TGTGCCAGCAGTAAGCTAGCGGCGAACACCGGGGAGCTGTTTTTT.

The chain combines TRBV27 with TRBJ2-7; D is uncertain. Trimming left V 0 bases short and J 3 bases short, with 6 bases between. Germline-derived CDR1 and CDR2 are MNHEY and SMNVEV (reference sequence). CDR3 length: 13 amino acids. CDR3 nucleotides: TGTGCCAGCAGTTTATCAGGATTCTACGAGCAGTACTTC. Translating it yields CASSLSGFYEQYF.

This clonotype appeared a single time. The chain is built from TRBV7-9 and TRBJ2-7; tentative D call: TRBD2 (6 bases). CDR1 is SEHNR and CDR2 is FQNEAQ in the germline V gene (reference sequence). Trimming took 5 bases from V and 2 from J, leaving 13 bases between them. The CDR3 covers 14 residues. CDR3 region: CASSRSGPTYEQYF. CDR3 sequence (DNA): TGTGCCAGCAGCCGAAGCGGGCCAACCTACGAGCAGTACTTC. The full variable domain, its missing parts supplied by reference TRBV7-9 and TRBJ2-7, is DTGVSQNPRHKITKRGQNVTFRCDPISEHNRLYWYRQTLGQGPEFLTYFQNEAQLEKSRLLSDRFSAERPKGSFSTLEIQRTEQGDSAMYLCASSRSGPTYEQYFGPGTRLTVT.

This rearrangement joins TRBV12-3 or TRBV12-4 to TRBJ2-5; D is ambiguous. The CDR3 runs 12 residues. V was clipped by 3 bases and J by 3 bases, with 5 bases between them. The CDR3 sequence is CASSFVEETQYF. In DNA, the CDR3 is TGTGCCAGCAGTTTTGTGGAAGAGACCCAGTACTTC.

This clonotype has just one count. This chain links TRBV27 with TRBJ2-2; 9 bases line up with TRBD1. Per germline, CDR1 MNHEY and CDR2 SMNVEV (reference sequence). Unmatched junction bases numbered 3, after V lost 3 bases and J lost 4 bases. The length of the CDR3 is 15 residues. CDR3 protein: CASSFTGGSTGELFF. CDR3 sequence (DNA): TGTGCCAGCAGTTTTACAGGGGGCTCCACCGGGGAGCTGTTTTTT.

CDR3 in amino acids: CASSQEAASYNEQFF. CDR3 sequence (DNA): TGCGCCAGCAGCCAAGAAGCGGCTTCCTACAATGAGCAGTTCTTC. The rearrangement uses TRBV4-3 and TRBJ2-1, with D maybe TRBD2 (5 bases). CDR1 is LGHNA and CDR2 is YSLEER in the germline V gene. Trimming took off 0 bases at V and 1 base at J, with 7 bases between the two ends. CDR3 length equals 15 residues.

The J gene is TRBJ2-5, the V gene TRBV15, with D possibly being TRBD2 (5 bases). Deletions cut 5 bases from V and 2 bases from J, with 12 bases between. From germline, CDR1 is LNHNV and CDR2 YYDKDF (reference sequence). The CDR3 extends over 14 amino acids. In nucleotides, the CDR3 is TGTGCCACCAGCGACGGACTGCTTCAAGAGACCCAGTACTTC. Residues: CATSDGLLQETQYF. Filled out from reference TRBV15 and TRBJ2-5, the complete variable domain reads DAMVIQNPRYQVTQFGKPVTLSCSQTLNHNVMYWYQQKSSQAPKLLFHYYDKDFNNEADTPDNFQSRRPNTSFCFLDIRSPGLGDTAMYLCATSDGLLQETQYFGPGTRLLVL.

This CDR3 is CASSPQGENTEAFF. DNA of the CDR3: TGTGCCAGCAGCCCGCAGGGGGAGAACACTGAAGCTTTCTTT. The chain recombines TRBV13 with TRBJ1-1, with 7 bases identical to TRBD1. CDR1 PRHDT and CDR2 FYEKMQ come from the germline V gene (reference sequence). V was pared by 5 bases and J by 1 base, with 4 bases of the junction left unmatched. The CDR3 spans 14 residues.

The chain carries TRBV30 and TRBJ2-7, with 12 bases lining up with TRBD2. The CDR3 is 14 residues long. The germline V gene has CDR1 GTSNPN and CDR2 SVGIG (reference sequence). The V gene end was trimmed by 2 bases and the J gene end by 5 bases; junction bases not matched to a gene: 4. The CDR3 loop is CAWSTTSGSHEQYF. The CDR3 bases are TGTGCCTGGAGTACGACTAGCGGGAGCCACGAGCAGTACTTC.

The rearrangement links TRBV13 to TRBJ2-7; TRBD2 aligns across 10 bases. The CDR3 consists of 16 residues. V was clipped by 0 bases and J by 4 bases; unmatched bases: 6. CDR1 PRHDT and CDR2 FYEKMQ come from the germline V gene (reference sequence). CDR3 coding DNA: TGTGCCAGCAGCTTAGGTCTAGCGGGAGTAACATACGAGCAGTACTTC. This codes for CASSLGLAGVTYEQYF. The variable domain in full, with the rest retrieved from reference TRBV13 and TRBJ2-7, is AAGVIQSPRHLIKEKRETATLKCYPIPRHDTVYWYQQGPGQDPQFLISFYEKMQSDKGSIPDRFSAQQFSDYHSELNMSSLELGDSALYFCASSLGLAGVTYEQYFGPGTRLTVT.